The clone carrying this TCR beta chain showed up just a few times. Responders that carried the CFSE label, roughly 200,000 of them, were plated with roughly 200,000 irradiated, violet-dye-labeled stimulator cells. Method: immunoSEQ multiplex PCR; TCRdb's copy keeps in-frame clones and lacks some. Of 20,000 to 25,000 clones in the sample, roughly 30% are singletons; the top ten hold about 9%. The length of the CDR3 is 12 residues. Deletions cut 5 bases from V and 3 bases from J, with 7 bases between. Looked up from germline, CDR1 is MNHEY and CDR2 is SVGAGI. This sample was included in a study of graft-versus-host responses after intestinal transplantation. In the study overall: Anti-thymocyte globulin induction preceded approximately three years of tacrolimus and steroid maintenance in all recipients. Study-wide results and caveats: Recipient marrow showed GvH clones, some seen first in ileum or blood.

The receptor was derived from a human patient who received an intestinal transplant. Material: alloreactive CD8+ T cells from a mixed lymphocyte reaction culture, obtained before intestinal transplant. The subset denotes: CFSE-low proliferating T cells sorted from roughly 6-day pre-transplant mixed lymphocyte reaction (GvH or HvG direction). This chain uses TRBV6-5 with TRBJ1-1, with D hard to call. DNA of the CDR3: TGTGCCAGCAGTGCGAGGGACACTGAAGCTTTCTTT. It specifies CASSARDTEAFF.